This record looks at one T cell receptor (beta chain) sequence and its context. This entry is derived from a study of chemoradiotherapy in HPV16-positive cancers. This CDR3 has 13 residues. Looked up from germline, CDR1 is KGHSH and CDR2 is LQKENI. Trimming pared 3 bases from V and 11 bases from J, leaving 16 bases between. Here immunoSEQ multiplex PCR was the method, and the copy in TCRdb shows in-frame clones only, minus some. Of around 13,000 clones detected, approximately 80% appear once; the ten largest clones hold about 1.5%. Sampling took place from a patient who underwent chemoradiotherapy. The V call is TRBV18, the J call TRBJ1-1, with a weak D call TRBD1 (5 bases). This TCR derives from a human donor with HPV-associated anogenital cancer. The CDR3 region has the DNA TGTGCCAGCTCACCGGGACTGCTAATAGGGGCTTTCTTT. It yields the protein CASSPGLLIGAFF.